Listed below are T cell receptor beta chains from one sample, sequenced in a study of shared clonotypes between healthy human individuals. Sequencing was performed with immunoSEQ multiplex PCR; in TCRdb, only in-frame clones are kept and a portion is missing. The table includes 1 million to 1.3 million clones, roughly 74% detected once. Sequencing used memory CD4+ T cells from PBMCs. These receptors originate from a man between 18 and 35 years old in good health. Some clones in this sample may be carry-over from other donors' samples. CDR3s include the opening cysteine and the closing phenylalanine or tryptophan. A D gene is named only where the DNA matches it firmly. Size tells how often a clone was seen (once, few, many) or the class of an expanded clone, and some rows leave it out.

CDR3nt: TGTGCCAGCAGCCCCCGTGGGGGGGGAAAACTGTTTTTT
CDR3aa: CASSPRGGGKLFF
len: 13
abundance: NA
j_gene: TRBJ1-4
v_gene: TRBV7-8
d_gene: NA

CDR3nt: TGCAGCGTTGTGTCGGGCAGCTCCTACGAGCAGTACTTC
CDR3aa: CSVVSGSSYEQYF
len: 13
abundance: NA
j_gene: TRBJ2-7
v_gene: TRBV29-1
d_gene: NA

CDR3nt: TGCGCCAGCAGCCAAGATCGGGACGGGGAGCTGTTTTTT
CDR3aa: CASSQDRDGELFF
len: 13
abundance: NA
j_gene: TRBJ2-2
v_gene: TRBV4-3
d_gene: NA

CDR3nt: TGTGCCAGCAGCTCGCGGGGGACTAGCGGAATATTGGGCACAGATACGCAGTATTTT
CDR3aa: CASSSRGTSGILGTDTQYF
len: 19
abundance: NA
j_gene: TRBJ2-3
v_gene: TRBV7-2
d_gene: TRBD2

CDR3nt: TGTGCCAGCTCGCCGGGCGGACAAGACGGCGAGCAGTACTTC
CDR3aa: CASSPGGQDGEQYF
len: 14
abundance: few
j_gene: TRBJ2-7
v_gene: TRBV18
d_gene: NA

CDR3nt: TGCAGCGTTGAGTCGACAGGGAGGAGCACTGAAGCTTTCTTT
CDR3aa: CSVESTGRSTEAFF
len: 14
abundance: NA
j_gene: TRBJ1-1
v_gene: TRBV29-1
d_gene: TRBD1

CDR3nt: TGTGCCAGCAGCTTAGTCGGTCGGTTCGGGCATGGCTACACCTTT
CDR3aa: CASSLVGRFGHGYTF
len: 15
abundance: NA
j_gene: TRBJ1-2
v_gene: TRBV7-2
d_gene: NA

CDR3nt: TGTGCCAGTTGGGAAACAGGGGGCCAGAACACTGAAGCTTTCTTT
CDR3aa: CASWETGGQNTEAFF
len: 15
abundance: NA
j_gene: TRBJ1-1
v_gene: TRBV6-4
d_gene: TRBD1

CDR3nt: TGTGCCAGCAGCGCGGGGACAGGGGGACAAGAGACCCAGTACTTC
CDR3aa: CASSAGTGGQETQYF
len: 15
abundance: NA
j_gene: TRBJ2-5
v_gene: TRBV5-6
d_gene: TRBD1

CDR3nt: TGTGCCATCAGTGAAATTGGTGAGCAGTTCTTC
CDR3aa: CAISEIGEQFF
len: 11
abundance: NA
j_gene: TRBJ2-1
v_gene: TRBV10-3
d_gene: NA

CDR3nt: TGTGCCAGCAGCCTAGGCACAGGGTCTGGGGCCAACGTCCTGACTTTC
CDR3aa: CASSLGTGSGANVLTF
len: 16
abundance: NA
j_gene: TRBJ2-6
v_gene: TRBV7-9
d_gene: NA

CDR3nt: TGTGCCAGCAGTTACGTTAGCACAGATACGCAGTATTTT
CDR3aa: CASSYVSTDTQYF
len: 13
abundance: NA
j_gene: TRBJ2-3
v_gene: TRBV6-5
d_gene: NA

CDR3nt: TGTGCCAGCAGCCTCCCGACAGTTATGAACACTGAAGCTTTCTTT
CDR3aa: CASSLPTVMNTEAFF
len: 15
abundance: NA
j_gene: TRBJ1-1
v_gene: TRBV5-4
d_gene: NA

CDR3nt: TGTGCCAGCAGCCCACAGGGGATCTACGAGCAGTACTTC
CDR3aa: CASSPQGIYEQYF
len: 13
abundance: NA
j_gene: TRBJ2-7
v_gene: TRBV6-5
d_gene: TRBD1

CDR3nt: TGTGCCTGGAGTGTTGGGACAGGGAATCAGCCCCAGCATTTT
CDR3aa: CAWSVGTGNQPQHF
len: 14
abundance: NA
j_gene: TRBJ1-5
v_gene: TRBV30
d_gene: TRBD1

CDR3nt: TGTGCCAGTAGGAATACACCTAAACGGGACAGGGGAATCTATAGCAATCAGCCCCAGCATTTT
CDR3aa: CASRNTPKRDRGIYSNQPQHF
len: 21
abundance: NA
j_gene: TRBJ1-5
v_gene: TRBV19
d_gene: TRBD1

CDR3nt: TGTGCCAGCAGTGTGGTAGCGGGGAACACAGATACGCAGTATTTT
CDR3aa: CASSVVAGNTDTQYF
len: 15
abundance: NA
j_gene: TRBJ2-3
v_gene: TRBV25-1
d_gene: TRBD2

CDR3nt: TGTGCCAGCTCACTGAACCGATTCACTGAAGCTTTCTTT
CDR3aa: CASSLNRFTEAFF
len: 13
abundance: NA
j_gene: TRBJ1-1
v_gene: TRBV18
d_gene: NA

CDR3nt: TGTGCCAGCTCACCTGGCCGGGACAGGGTCCCCTACGAGCAGTACTTC
CDR3aa: CASSPGRDRVPYEQYF
len: 16
abundance: NA
j_gene: TRBJ2-7
v_gene: TRBV18
d_gene: TRBD1

CDR3nt: TGTGCCAGCAGCTTAGGGGGACAGCAGGCCGATGAGCAGTTCTTC
CDR3aa: CASSLGGQQADEQFF
len: 15
abundance: NA
j_gene: TRBJ2-1
v_gene: TRBV7-2
d_gene: TRBD1

CDR3nt: TGTGCCAGCAGCCCCACGGGGGCAGGGGGCATCTATGGCTACACCTTC
CDR3aa: CASSPTGAGGIYGYTF
len: 16
abundance: NA
j_gene: TRBJ1-2
v_gene: TRBV5-6
d_gene: TRBD1

CDR3nt: TGTGCCAGCTCCCAAGAGACAGGGGGTCGCAATCAGCCCCAGCATTTT
CDR3aa: CASSQETGGRNQPQHF
len: 16
abundance: NA
j_gene: TRBJ1-5
v_gene: TRBV18
d_gene: TRBD1

CDR3nt: TGTGCCAGCAGTTTTATCGTGGGTCTCGGCACAGATACGCAGTATTTT
CDR3aa: CASSFIVGLGTDTQYF
len: 16
abundance: once
j_gene: TRBJ2-3
v_gene: TRBV28
d_gene: NA

CDR3nt: TGTGCCAGCAGCCGGTCAGGGGGCAATGAGCAGTTCTTC
CDR3aa: CASSRSGGNEQFF
len: 13
abundance: NA
j_gene: TRBJ2-1
v_gene: TRBV28
d_gene: TRBD1